This passage covers 14 T cell receptor beta chains from one sample sequenced in a study of blood T cell repertoires in COVID-19 (dated by TCRdb to the early 2020s). Library generation was performed with the immunoSEQ multiplex PCR assay. The table was pulled from immuneACCESS by TCRdb, which kept in-frame rearrangements only. Such tables lose some clones; where checked, under half of the loss comes from unresolved V genes, and the rest has no known cause. The sample table shows 400,000 to 450,000 clones, and around 89% are seen once. Over 9.5% of the sample is taken by the ten largest. Sequencing was performed on peripheral blood. The source of these receptors is a woman aged 45-60 years with COVID-19, enrolled during active disease.

V is TRBV5-6 and J is TRBJ1-2; 9 bases fit TRBD1. This CDR3 comprises 18 residues. The germline CDR1 and CDR2 sequences are SGHDT and YYEEEE. The junction had 17 bases not matched to a gene; V was cut back by 5 bases and J by 3 bases. CDR3 nucleotide sequence: TGTGCCAGCAGACCTTACATGTCCGGGACAGGGATCGACTATGGCTACACCTTC. As protein: CASRPYMSGTGIDYGYTF.

V is TRBV19 and J is TRBJ1-1; D perhaps matches TRBD1 (5 bases). Looked up from germline, CDR1 is LNHDA and CDR2 is SQIVND (reference sequence). Trimming took 3 bases from V and 1 from J, leaving 12 bases between them. CDR3 length: 15 residues. Here the CDR3 DNA reads TGTGCCAGTAGTATCGGGGGAGGACCGAACACTGAAGCTTTCTTT. Its protein is CASSIGGGPNTEAFF.

V gene TRBV27 combines with J gene TRBJ1-6; 12 nucleotides line up with TRBD1. Per germline, CDR1 MNHEY and CDR2 SMNVEV (reference sequence). The CDR3 loop spans 15 amino acids. V was clipped by 7 bases and J by 6 bases; unmatched bases: 4. CDR3 protein: CASKGQGASNSPLHF. The CDR3 nucleotides are TGTGCCAGCAAGGGACAGGGGGCCAGTAATTCACCCCTCCACTTT.

A single count supports this clone. V is TRBV10-3 and J is TRBJ2-2; 7 bases line up with TRBD2. CDR3 size: 16 residues. Per the germline V gene, CDR1 is ENHRY and CDR2 is SYGVKD. The V and J ends lost 3 bases and 6 bases, in that order; junction bases with no gene match: 10. CDR3 bases: TGTGCCATCAGTGATTCAGGGCGGGAGTGGGCCGGGGAGCTGTTTTTT. Translating gives CAISDSGREWAGELFF.

The chain links TRBV7-2 to TRBJ1-3; D is unclear. Trimming removed 5 bases at V and 0 bases at J, with 11 bases between. The CDR3 spans 15 residues. Germline CDR1 SGHTA, CDR2 FQGNSA. The CDR3 nucleotides are TGTGCCAGCAGCCTAAGACGGAGCTCTGGAAACACCATATATTTT. Its protein product is CASSLRRSSGNTIYF.

The CDR3 DNA is TGTGCCAGCAGTTCCGTTTATGGGACAGGGTTGGACGAGCAGTACTTC. It translates to CASSSVYGTGLDEQYF. V gene TRBV6-5 combines with J gene TRBJ2-7, with 9 nucleotides matching TRBD1. Germline loops: CDR1 MNHEY, CDR2 SVGAGI. Unmatched junction bases numbered 12, after V lost 4 bases and J lost 5 bases. The CDR3 length is 16 residues.

The chain recombines TRBV19 with TRBJ2-7; D call uncertain. This CDR3 comprises 9 residues. The V and J ends lost 9 bases and 8 bases respectively, with 8 bases between them. Germline-derived CDR1 and CDR2 are LNHDA and SQIVND (reference sequence). CDR3 amino acids: CARSSQQYF. CDR3 bases: TGTGCCAGGAGCTCTCAGCAGTACTTC.

The genes are TRBV24-1 and TRBJ2-3, with TRBD2 matching 9 bases. This CDR3 spans 16 amino acids. V gave up 5 bases and J gave up 1 base; unmatched junction bases: 6. The germline V gene encodes CDR1 KGHDR and CDR2 SFDVKD. The CDR3 reads CATSVPKRGGTDTQYF. CDR3 DNA: TGTGCCACCAGTGTCCCTAAGCGGGGGGGCACAGATACGCAGTATTTT.

J is TRBJ1-1 and V is TRBV11-3, with D perhaps matching TRBD1 (5 bases). CDR3 length: 15 amino acids. The V and J ends lost 2 bases and 1 base respectively, with 11 bases between them. Germline V lookup: CDR1 SGHNT, CDR2 YENEEA. The DNA for the CDR3 is TGTGCCAGCAGCTTAAGTGGGCAGGGGAACACTGAAGCTTTCTTT. Translated: CASSLSGQGNTEAFF.

The chain combines TRBV7-9 with TRBJ1-1; D is ambiguous. Trimming took off 5 bases at V and 11 bases at J, with 15 bases between the two ends. Per the germline V gene, CDR1 is SEHNR and CDR2 is FQNEAQ (reference sequence). The CDR3 totals 12 residues. CDR3 nucleotide sequence: TGTGCCAGCAGCCCCACGGGGAGGGAGGCTTTCTTT. Translating it yields CASSPTGREAFF. Full variable domain (rest looked up from reference TRBV7-9 and TRBJ1-1): DTGVSQNPRHKITKRGQNVTFRCDPISEHNRLYWYRQTLGQGPEFLTYFQNEAQLEKSRLLSDRFSAERPKGSFSTLEIQRTEQGDSAMYLCASSPTGREAFFGQGTRLTVV.

The rearrangement joins TRBV21-1 to TRBJ1-4; the D call of TRBD1 is as the table states it, not checked on the DNA. TRBV21-1 is a pseudogene segment. The CDR3 totals 18 residues. The CDR3, as DNA: TGTGCCAGCAGCAAAGAACAGGGGAGGACCGTAGCTAATGAAAAACTGTTTTTT. As protein: CASSKEQGRTVANEKLFF.

This sequence joins TRBV7-9 and TRBJ2-3, with D possibly TRBD2 on 6 matching bases. V lost 1 base to trimming and J lost 4 bases, with 9 bases between them. This CDR3 comprises 14 residues. Germline CDR1 and CDR2: SEHNR and FQNEAQ (reference sequence). CDR3 coding DNA: TGTGCCAGCAGCTTAGGACTAGAGGCAGATACGCAGTATTTT. This encodes CASSLGLEADTQYF.

The V and J genes are TRBV9 and TRBJ2-1, with 7 bases matching TRBD1. The CDR3 runs 15 residues. J gave up 7 bases and V 4 bases, and 11 bases lay outside the gene matches. Germline V gene sequence: CDR1 SGDLS, CDR2 YYNGEE. The CDR3 spells CASSRQGTRGNEQFF. The CDR3 DNA sequence: TGTGCCAGCAGCCGACAGGGTACGAGGGGGAATGAGCAGTTCTTC.

This clone was recorded a few times. The chain employs TRBV7-3 and TRBJ2-1; 8 bases map to TRBD2. The CDR3 extends over 15 amino acids. V lost 3 bases and J lost 3; bases outside the gene matches: 4. The germline V gene has CDR1 SGHTA and CDR2 FQGTGA. The CDR3 DNA reads TGTGCCAGCAGCTTCAGCGGGGGAAACTACAATGAGCAGTTCTTC. It encodes CASSFSGGNYNEQFF.